The rows below give T cell receptor beta chains drawn from one sample of a study of human T cells and chemical hapten exposure. In TCRdb, the RACE reads were re-called with MiXCR into one record per CDR3 protein. Here the sample spans some 57,000 distinct CDR3 sequences, about 9.9% being singletons. The sequences come from whole blood, collected in connection with sensitization to the hapten diphenylcyclopropenone (DPC). The receptors derive from a woman between 45 and 60 years old with alopecia areata. Some clones in this sample may be carry-over from other donors' samples. Each CDR3 is given with its conserved first and last residue. Fields, in order: V gene, CDR3 protein.

v_call: TRBV12-3/TRBV12-4
cdr3_aa: CASSPWTGNTEAFF

v_call: TRBV5-1
cdr3_aa: CASSWGGMDTDTQYF

v_call: TRBV14
cdr3_aa: CASSSLYNEQFF

v_call: TRBV7-9
cdr3_aa: CASSLSGALDEQYF

v_call: TRBV7-2
cdr3_aa: CASSLRQGGTETQYF

v_call: TRBV20-1
cdr3_aa: CSARDFDSRDF

v_call: TRBV20-1
cdr3_aa: CSAQGNTGELFF

v_call: TRBV10-1
cdr3_aa: CASSTGTGNEKLFF

v_call: TRBV20-1
cdr3_aa: CSAIVGTSGGSTDTQYF

v_call: TRBV5-6
cdr3_aa: CASSLNRRPAQHF

v_call: TRBV6-6
cdr3_aa: CASSYLERLVKGEQYF

v_call: TRBV6-2/TRBV6-3
cdr3_aa: CASTPQGKGYNEQFF

v_call: TRBV29-1
cdr3_aa: CSVEQFGTDTQYF

v_call: TRBV12-3/TRBV12-4
cdr3_aa: CASSFTGGSTDTQYF

v_call: TRBV10-2
cdr3_aa: CASSESVGNTIYF

v_call: TRBV7-2
cdr3_aa: CASSLAGLMNTEAFF

v_call: TRBV7-9
cdr3_aa: CASKLGQLNTEAFF

v_call: TRBV5-4
cdr3_aa: CASGETDFLLMNTEAFF

v_call: TRBV7-2
cdr3_aa: CASSLRGGGTDTQYF

v_call: TRBV12-3/TRBV12-4
cdr3_aa: CASSSGGTAKNIQYF

v_call: TRBV20-1
cdr3_aa: CILRSSWNTEAFF

v_call: TRBV20-1
cdr3_aa: CSARAGASEKLFF

v_call: TRBV6-2/TRBV6-3
cdr3_aa: CASSYLTGSSYEQYF

v_call: TRBV19
cdr3_aa: CASNRNKNEKLFF

v_call: TRBV5-1
cdr3_aa: CASNLVPGAATDTQYF

v_call: TRBV5-6
cdr3_aa: CASSLGQGYIQYF

v_call: TRBV7-2
cdr3_aa: CASSLNWDRNQPQHF

v_call: TRBV5-1
cdr3_aa: CASTHAGERFNEQFF

v_call: TRBV4-1
cdr3_aa: CASSQAGSNQPQHF

v_call: TRBV28
cdr3_aa: CASMQGNEETQYF

v_call: TRBV18
cdr3_aa: CASSPGTSGTDTQYF

v_call: TRBV29-1
cdr3_aa: CSVAVGKDTQYF

v_call: TRBV3-1
cdr3_aa: CASSQGIADSYNEQFF

v_call: TRBV19
cdr3_aa: CASSRDRGRSGELFF

v_call: TRBV7-2
cdr3_aa: CASSPGQGRETQYF

v_call: TRBV6-2/TRBV6-3
cdr3_aa: CASSLKFEQYF

v_call: TRBV4-2
cdr3_aa: CASSQGGRTYGYTF

v_call: TRBV6-6
cdr3_aa: CASSYSAGLAEQYF

v_call: TRBV6-1
cdr3_aa: CASMVGWGSGNTIYF

v_call: TRBV6-5
cdr3_aa: CASSPNWGDQPQHF

v_call: TRBV6-5
cdr3_aa: CASTLRTENNSPLHF

v_call: TRBV4-1
cdr3_aa: CASSQDPMRTGNTEAFF

v_call: TRBV28
cdr3_aa: CASSLGFTEAFF

v_call: TRBV10-3
cdr3_aa: CAIRPGTGIREQYF

v_call: TRBV11-2
cdr3_aa: CASSKWKAKAFF

v_call: TRBV5-1
cdr3_aa: CASSFGTGQETQYF

v_call: TRBV11-2
cdr3_aa: CASSFRTGRNTEAFF

v_call: TRBV15
cdr3_aa: CATSRRHNQPQHF

v_call: TRBV7-8
cdr3_aa: CASSPPRRFSDSYEQYF

v_call: TRBV7-9
cdr3_aa: CASSPTVAGANVLTF